The present entry profiles one TCR beta chain with its context. The data derive from a study of Graves' ophthalmopathy and Graves' hyperthyroidism. The study amplified TCR beta CDR3 regions using RNA transcripts. Second-round multiplex PCR came after a first-round RT-PCR that employed HTBI primers. In TCRdb, the multiplex PCR reads were re-called with MiXCR into one record per CDR3 protein. The sample records some 250,000 distinct CDR3 sequences, less than 55% being singletons. V dropped 10 bases and J dropped 4 bases, with 13 bases sitting between them. The CDR3 loop spans 13 amino acids. Germline CDR1 KGHDR, CDR2 SFDVKD.

The sequence came from an adult man with Graves' ophthalmopathy. Sequenced material: peripheral blood. The V and J genes are TRBV24-1 and TRBJ1-5; D is ambiguous. CDR3 protein: CATKKGANQPQHF. The DNA of the CDR3 is TGTGCCACTAAAAAGGGCGCTAATCAGCCCCAGCATTTT.